This T cell receptor (beta chain) was documented in a study of CD8 T cells in Susac syndrome. The authors reverse transcribed about 0.5 to 1 ug RNA with random hexamers. Each CDR3 protein is one row after TCRdb ran MiXCR on the immunoSEQ multiplex PCR reads. The data hold approximately 190,000 distinct CDR3 sequences, with 95% observed a single time. This clonotype was observed once. V was cut by 4 bases and J by 10 bases, with 19 bases left in between. The CDR3 sequence is 14 residues long. This sequence joins TRBV12-3 or TRBV12-4 and TRBJ1-1, with a weak D call TRBD1 (5 bases). Material: CD8+ T cells from PBMCs. This receptor was taken from a human donor with Susac syndrome. CDR3 coding DNA: TGTGCCAGCAGTTCTACTCCCGGGACGGCCAGAGCTTTCTTT. Residues: CASSSTPGTARAFF.